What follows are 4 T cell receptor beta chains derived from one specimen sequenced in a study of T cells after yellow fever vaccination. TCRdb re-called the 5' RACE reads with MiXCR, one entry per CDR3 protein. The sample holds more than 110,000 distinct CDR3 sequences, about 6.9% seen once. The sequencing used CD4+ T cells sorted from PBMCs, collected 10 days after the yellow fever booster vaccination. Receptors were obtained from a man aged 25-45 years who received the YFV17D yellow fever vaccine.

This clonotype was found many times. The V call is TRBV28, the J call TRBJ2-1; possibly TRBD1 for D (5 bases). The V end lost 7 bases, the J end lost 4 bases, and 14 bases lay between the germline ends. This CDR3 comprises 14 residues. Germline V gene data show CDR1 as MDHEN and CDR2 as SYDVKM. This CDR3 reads CASISGQGYNEQFF. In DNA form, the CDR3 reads TGTGCCAGCATCTCCGGGCAGGGTTACAATGAGCAGTTCTTC. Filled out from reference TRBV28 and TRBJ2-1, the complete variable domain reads DVKVTQSSRYLVKRTGEKVFLECVQDMDHENMFWYRQDPGLGLRLIYFSYDVKMKEKGDIPEGYSVSREKKERFSLILESASTNQTSMYLCASISGQGYNEQFFGPGTRLTVL.

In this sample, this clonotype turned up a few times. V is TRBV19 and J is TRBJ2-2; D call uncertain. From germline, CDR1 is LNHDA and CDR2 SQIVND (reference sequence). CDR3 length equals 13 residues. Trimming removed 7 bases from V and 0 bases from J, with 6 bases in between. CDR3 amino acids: CASNHPNTGELFF. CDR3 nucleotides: TGTGCCAGTAATCATCCGAACACCGGGGAGCTGTTTTTT.

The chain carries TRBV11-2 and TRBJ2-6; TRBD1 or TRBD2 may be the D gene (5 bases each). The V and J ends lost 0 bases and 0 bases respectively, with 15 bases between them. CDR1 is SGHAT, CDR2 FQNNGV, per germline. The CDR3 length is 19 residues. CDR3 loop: CASSLDRQAGTSGANVLTF. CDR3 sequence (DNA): TGTGCCAGCAGCTTAGATCGGCAGGCTGGGACCTCTGGGGCCAACGTCCTGACTTTC.

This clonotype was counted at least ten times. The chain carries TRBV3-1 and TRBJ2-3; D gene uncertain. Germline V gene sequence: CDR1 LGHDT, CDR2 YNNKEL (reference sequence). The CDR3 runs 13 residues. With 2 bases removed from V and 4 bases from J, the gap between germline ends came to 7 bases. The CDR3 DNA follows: TGTGCCAGCAGCCAAACAAGGGCAGATACGCAGTATTTT. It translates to CASSQTRADTQYF.